These T cell receptor beta chains were read from a single sample in a study of spatial heterogeneity in lung cancer. Using its own MiXCR run on the 5' RACE reads, TCRdb lists one record per CDR3 protein. Of over 95,000 distinct CDR3 sequences listed, approximately 10% are singletons. The specimen was PBMCs, collected at follow-up. The receptors shown here come from a female donor with early-stage non-small cell lung cancer. Both conserved end residues are part of each CDR3. A D gene is named only where the DNA matches it firmly. The size entry is marked missing in some rows and otherwise reads once, few, many or a size class.

cdr3_nt | cdr3_aa | d_call | v_call | clone_size | j_call
TGTGCCACGGCGGGGGACGAGACCCAGTACTTC | CATAGDETQYF | TRBD2 | TRBV10-3 | few | TRBJ2-5
TGTGCCAGCTCACCACCAACAGGGACGAACACCGGGGAGCTGTTTTTT | CASSPPTGTNTGELFF | . | TRBV18 | many | TRBJ2-2
TGTGCCAGTAGTCGAGGGACAGACTACAATGAGCAGTTCTTC | CASSRGTDYNEQFF | TRBD1 | TRBV19 | few | TRBJ2-1
TGTGCCAGCATAGGGAGGACTCTTCTGGGGGCCCTCCACTTT | CASIGRTLLGALHF | . | TRBV6-1 | . | TRBJ1-6
TGTGCCAGCAGCCCTTACCCCTACACCGGGGAGCTGTTTTTT | CASSPYPYTGELFF | . | TRBV7-9 | few | TRBJ2-2
TGTGCCAGCAGCCACTCCTCTAGTTCCGAGCAGTACTTC | CASSHSSSSEQYF | . | TRBV3-1 | few | TRBJ2-7
TGCGCCAGCAGCTTGCAGGGACTAGATAACAATGAGCAGTTCTTC | CASSLQGLDNNEQFF | TRBD2 | TRBV5-1 | few | TRBJ2-1
TGTGCCAGCAGCCTCGGGACAGGGGATGCTTTCTTT | CASSLGTGDAFF | TRBD1 | TRBV5-5 | . | TRBJ1-1
TGCGCCAGCAGCAAGCCCACAGGGGGGACTGAAGCTTTCTTT | CASSKPTGGTEAFF | TRBD1 | TRBV5-1 | . | TRBJ1-1
TGTGCCACCAGCAAGACAGGGGAGATCGGGGAGCTGTTTTTT | CATSKTGEIGELFF | TRBD1 | TRBV24-1 | many | TRBJ2-2
TGTGCCAGCAGTCCATTCGGGACAGGGGGAGGCAAAAACATTCAGTACTTC | CASSPFGTGGGKNIQYF | TRBD1 | TRBV28 | few | TRBJ2-4
TGTGCCAGCAGGGGACTAGCGGAAGAGACCCAGTACTTC | CASRGLAEETQYF | TRBD2 | TRBV27 | few | TRBJ2-5
TGTGCCAGTAGACCAGCGAACACCGGGGAGCTGTTTTTT | CASRPANTGELFF | . | TRBV19 | few | TRBJ2-2
TGTGCCAGCAAAGATAACAGGCGGGCCAATCAGCCCCAGCATTTT | CASKDNRRANQPQHF | . | TRBV27 | few | TRBJ1-5
TGTGCTAGTGGTTCTTGGGACCAAGAGACCCAGTACTTC | CASGSWDQETQYF | . | TRBV12-5 | . | TRBJ2-5
TGTGCCAGCAGGACCACCCGACAGGCCCATTCTGGGGAGCTGTTTTTT | CASRTTRQAHSGELFF | . | TRBV6-2/TRBV6-3 | few | TRBJ2-2
TGCAGTGCCCTCAGGGACACTGAAGCTTTCTTT | CSALRDTEAFF | . | TRBV20-1 | . | TRBJ1-1
TGCAGTGCTAGAGATCATTCGGGAGGCTCCTACAATGAGCAGTTCTTC | CSARDHSGGSYNEQFF | TRBD2 | TRBV20-1 | . | TRBJ2-1
TGTGCCAGCTCACCATACGAGGCAGGACGCGACACTGAAGCTTTCTTT | CASSPYEAGRDTEAFF | . | TRBV18 | few | TRBJ1-1
TGCAGTGCAACTCATACTTACTATGGCTACACCTTC | CSATHTYYGYTF | . | TRBV20-1 | few | TRBJ1-2
TGCAGTGCTAGAGATACAGGGCAAGAGACCCAGTACTTC | CSARDTGQETQYF | . | TRBV20-1 | few | TRBJ2-5
TGTGCCTGGAGAGCCCTGGGAGCCTCAAGAAAGGAAGCTTTCTTT | CAWRALGASRKEAFF | . | TRBV30 | few | TRBJ1-1
TGCAGTGCTAGTAGAAGGGAGGGGGCCAGCAATCAGCCCCAGCATTTT | CSASRREGASNQPQHF | TRBD1 | TRBV20-1 | few | TRBJ1-5
TGTGCCGGGGAGAAGGGGGGTTTCACCGGGGAGCTGTTTTTT | CAGEKGGFTGELFF | . | TRBV6-6 | many | TRBJ2-2
TGTGCCAGCACCCCGGGACAGGGCTACGAGCAGTACTTC | CASTPGQGYEQYF | TRBD1 | TRBV28 | many | TRBJ2-7
TGCAGTGCCGTTGCTAGGAGCTTCAATGAGCAGTTCTTC | CSAVARSFNEQFF | . | TRBV20-1 | few | TRBJ2-1
TGTGCCAGCAGCTCAGGGGTCGCCGGGGAGCTGTTTTTT | CASSSGVAGELFF | . | TRBV7-3 | . | TRBJ2-2
TGTGCCAGCAGCTTAGGGGCTAGCGGGTATACGCAGTATTTT | CASSLGASGYTQYF | TRBD2 | TRBV7-3 | few | TRBJ2-3
TGCAGTGCTAGATTAGGGGGCGGGGAGCTGTTTTTT | CSARLGGGELFF | . | TRBV20-1 | many | TRBJ2-2
TGTGCCAGCAGACCCGGGACAGGCTACAATCAGCCCCAGCATTTT | CASRPGTGYNQPQHF | TRBD1 | TRBV6-2/TRBV6-3 | few | TRBJ1-5
TGTGCCAGCAGTTTACCCAGGGAGGGGAACTATGGCTACACCTTC | CASSLPREGNYGYTF | . | TRBV28 | many | TRBJ1-2
TGTGCCAGCAGCCCGGGACTGCAAAGAACAGATACGCAGTATTTT | CASSPGLQRTDTQYF | . | TRBV11-2 | many | TRBJ2-3
TGCAGTGCTCCCGGGACAGGGGCCACCGGGGAGCTGTTTTTT | CSAPGTGATGELFF | TRBD1 | TRBV20-1 | . | TRBJ2-2
TGTGCCAGCAGTTTGGGCGGACAGGGCAATCAGCCCCAGCATTTT | CASSLGGQGNQPQHF | TRBD1 | TRBV28 | many | TRBJ1-5
TGTGCCAGCAGCCGGGACAGGGAAAATCAGCCCCAGCATTTT | CASSRDRENQPQHF | TRBD1 | TRBV12-3/TRBV12-4 | few | TRBJ1-5
TGCGCCAGCAGCTTTCAGGGGGAAAATGAAAAACTGTTTTTT | CASSFQGENEKLFF | TRBD1 | TRBV5-1 | few | TRBJ1-4
TGCAGCGTTAAGACAAGCCAAAACATTCAGTACTTC | CSVKTSQNIQYF | . | TRBV29-1 | . | TRBJ2-4
TGTGCCAGCAGCCAGCTGACAGGCAGTGAAGCTTTCTTT | CASSQLTGSEAFF | . | TRBV14 | . | TRBJ1-1
TGCAGCGCCGAAAGCGGGAGCGACGAGCAGTACTTC | CSAESGSDEQYF | TRBD2 | TRBV29-1 | . | TRBJ2-7
TGCGCCAGCAGGAAACAGGGGTTCGGTCACACCGGGGAGCTGTTTTTT | CASRKQGFGHTGELFF | TRBD1 | TRBV5-1 | few | TRBJ2-2
TGTGCCACCCGAGGGACCTCGCACGGATACAATGAGCAGTTCTTC | CATRGTSHGYNEQFF | . | TRBV24-1 | . | TRBJ2-1
TGTGCCAGCTCACCGACCAAGGCTCGTAGCGCCAAAAACATTCAGTACTTC | CASSPTKARSAKNIQYF | . | TRBV18 | . | TRBJ2-4
TGTGCCAGTAGTGTTTCCAACAGGGGGCATCGAGAGACCCAGTACTTC | CASSVSNRGHRETQYF | TRBD1 | TRBV19 | few | TRBJ2-5
TGCAGCGTTGCGAATCCAGGGGGCAGTGAAAAACTGTTTTTT | CSVANPGGSEKLFF | TRBD1 | TRBV29-1 | many | TRBJ1-4
TGTGCCACTCGACCTGGACCTCTCCTTGCGGAGACCCAGTACTTC | CATRPGPLLAETQYF | . | TRBV2 | few | TRBJ2-5
TGTGCCAGCGGACTAGCGGTCGAGGATGAGCAGTTCTTC | CASGLAVEDEQFF | TRBD2 | TRBV27 | few | TRBJ2-1
TGCGCCAGCAGCTGGGAAGCTAATTCACCCCTCCACTTT | CASSWEANSPLHF | . | TRBV5-1 | many | TRBJ1-6
TGTGCCAGCAGTCGTACCACAGGGGAACACCAGCCCCAGCATTTT | CASSRTTGEHQPQHF | TRBD1 | TRBV12-3/TRBV12-4 | many | TRBJ1-5
TGTGCCAGCAGTTCCCGGACCGGGTCCACTGAAGCTTTCTTT | CASSSRTGSTEAFF | . | TRBV12-3/TRBV12-4 | many | TRBJ1-1
TGTGCCAGCAGTGATCCCAGGGGACGAACTAATGAAAAACTGTTTTTT | CASSDPRGRTNEKLFF | . | TRBV25-1 | many | TRBJ1-4
TGTGCCAGCAGCGCCGGGACTTTGAACACCGGGGAGCTGTTTTTT | CASSAGTLNTGELFF | . | TRBV9 | few | TRBJ2-2
TGCGCCAGCAGCTTGGATAGGGGAAATGGCTACACCTTC | CASSLDRGNGYTF | . | TRBV5-1 | few | TRBJ1-2
TGTGCCAGCAGCCCTATAGGGACTAGCTTTCAAGAGACCCAGTACTTC | CASSPIGTSFQETQYF | TRBD2 | TRBV5-4 | few | TRBJ2-5
TGTGCCAGCAGCCTATCCGGAGGATCGGATACGCAGTATTTT | CASSLSGGSDTQYF | . | TRBV12-3/TRBV12-4 | . | TRBJ2-3
TGTGCCAGCAGTTTGGGGCCCGTACGCAGGAATAAGGGTGAGCAGTACTTC | CASSLGPVRRNKGEQYF | . | TRBV27 | . | TRBJ2-7
TGCAGCGTTGGTCGGGCGACCGTCGCTTTCTTT | CSVGRATVAFF | . | TRBV29-1 | . | TRBJ1-1
TGTGCCAGCAGTGAAGCTGCCAGGCTTCAGCCCCAGCATTTT | CASSEAARLQPQHF | . | TRBV2 | . | TRBJ1-5